Below are 30 T cell receptor beta chains sequenced from a single sample in a study of vaccination effects on CD4 cells after COVID-19. What these receptors recognize is not known. Pools of viral peptides were used by the ViraFEST assay to expand antigen-specific CD4+ T cells ahead of sequencing. CD4+ T cells were isolated after around 9 days of culture. PCR-confirmed SARS-CoV-2 infection occurred in the person between March and December 2020. Sequenced by immunoSEQ multiplex PCR; TCRdb stores in-frame clones only, minus some. Here the sample spans roughly 70,000 clones, around 70% being singletons. Specimen: CD4+ T cells from PBMCs cultured with HIV peptides, collected before COVID-19 vaccination. Subset meaning: HIV-1 Nef peptide pool negative control/reference culture. These receptors originate from a human donor who had a prior SARS-CoV-2 infection.

The genes are TRBV6-5 and TRBJ2-7, with 8 nucleotides matching TRBD2. The CDR3 contains 11 residues. The V gene end was trimmed by 3 bases and the J gene end by 12 bases; junction bases not matched to a gene: 4. CDR1 MNHEY and CDR2 SVGAGI come from the germline V gene. CDR3 loop: CASSYSGKAYF. CDR3 sequence (DNA): TGTGCCAGCAGTTATAGCGGGAAGGCGTACTTC.

This chain uses TRBV7-2 with TRBJ2-1, with 10 nucleotides matching TRBD2. The V segment lost 6 bases and the J segment 6 bases; nucleotides outside the gene matches: 8. The CDR3 runs 15 residues. In germline, CDR1 is SGHTA, CDR2 FQGNSA. CDR3 residues: CASRRTSGLLNEQFF. In DNA form, the CDR3 reads TGTGCCAGCAGACGGACTAGCGGACTTCTCAATGAGCAGTTCTTC.

This clone was counted between two and nine times. This chain joins TRBV2 and TRBJ1-5; 8 bases align to TRBD1. Germline CDR1 reads SNHLY; CDR2 reads FYNNEI. The CDR3 totals 15 residues. J lost 2 bases, V lost 4 bases, and 4 bases had no gene match. The CDR3 DNA reads TGTGCCAGCAGTGCAGGGGGCGCCGGCAATCAGCCCCAGCATTTT. Translated, it gives CASSAGGAGNQPQHF.

The table lists this clone with a few counts. The chain recombines TRBV7-9 with TRBJ1-1; possible D gene TRBD1, 5 bases. Trimming shortened V by 3 bases and J by 8 bases, and 13 bases separated the two germline ends. Germline V gene lookup returns CDR1 SEHNR and CDR2 FQNEAQ (reference sequence). The CDR3 loop spans 13 amino acids. CDR3 nucleotide sequence: TGTGCCAGCAGCTTCGACCCACGGGACGAAGCTTTCTTT. Protein: CASSFDPRDEAFF.

The V gene is TRBV18, the J gene TRBJ2-5; no definite D call. Germline lookup yields CDR1 KGHSH and CDR2 LQKENI. The V gene lost 0 bases and the J gene lost 1 base, with 3 bases spanning the gap. This CDR3 is 13 amino acids long. The CDR3 region is CASSPPSQETQYF. For the CDR3, the DNA is TGTGCCAGCTCACCACCGTCCCAAGAGACCCAGTACTTC.

The rearrangement uses TRBV7-2 and TRBJ1-2; 7 positions agree with TRBD1. The CDR3 is 14 residues long. Germline CDR1 is SGHTA and CDR2 is FQGNSA. J gave up 3 bases and V 3 bases, and 4 bases lay outside the gene matches. The CDR3 here is CASSFNQGDYGYTF. The CDR3 DNA follows: TGTGCCAGCAGCTTCAATCAGGGGGACTATGGCTACACCTTC. Together with reference TRBV7-2 and TRBJ1-2, the CDR3 gives the full variable domain: GAGVSQSPSNKVTEKGKDVELRCDPISGHTALYWYRQSLGQGLEFLIYFQGNSAPDKSGLPSDRFSAERTGGSVSTLTIQRTQQEDSAVYLCASSFNQGDYGYTFGSGTRLTVV.

In DNA form, the CDR3 reads TGTGCCAGCAGCCTAACACAGGGAGGCACCGGGGAGCTGTTTTTT. Translating gives CASSLTQGGTGELFF. The chain joins TRBV7-6 to TRBJ2-2; D possibly matches TRBD1 or TRBD2 (6 bases each). Trimming took off 5 bases at V and 4 bases at J, with 14 bases between the two ends. Germline-derived CDR1 and CDR2 are SGHVS and FNYEAQ. This CDR3 is built from 15 residues.

This chain links TRBV11-1 with TRBJ1-5; no firm D call. The CDR3 has 13 residues. V shed 2 bases and J shed 9 bases, with 11 bases lying between them. Germline CDR1 and CDR2: SGHAT and FQDESV (reference sequence). CDR3 coding DNA: TGTGCCAGCAGCTTATCGTCCCTGGCGCCCCAGCATTTT. The encoded protein is CASSLSSLAPQHF.

In regard to this clone: Germline is not matched at one junction end, which may reflect a read error. The CDR3: CASSQVIGDNEQFF. In DNA, the CDR3 is TGTGCCAGCAGTCAAGTGATAGGGGACAATGAGCAGTTCTTC. The V gene is TRBV3-1 (or the pseudogene TRBV3-2), the J gene TRBJ2-1; possible D gene TRBD1, 5 bases. The CDR3 covers 14 residues. Germline-derived CDR1 and CDR2 are LGHDT and YNNKEL (reference sequence).

For the CDR3, the DNA is TGTGCCATCAGTGAGCCCGGACTAGCGGAGAACACCGGGGAGCTGTTTTTT. Translated, it gives CAISEPGLAENTGELFF. V and J are TRBV10-3 and TRBJ2-2; TRBD2 matches at 10 bases. CDR1 and CDR2 (germline): ENHRY, SYGVKD. The CDR3 has 17 residues. V shed 2 bases, J shed 1 base, and the junction held 4 bases outside the gene matches.

This clone occurred many times. This chain uses TRBV4-2 with TRBJ1-2; TRBD1 is a possible D gene (6 bases). In germline, CDR1 is LGHNA, CDR2 YNFKEQ. V was shortened by 0 bases and J by 1 base, with 18 bases between the two germline ends. This CDR3 has 18 residues. CDR3 residues: CASSQERPRTVYNYGYTF. In DNA form, the CDR3 reads TGTGCCAGCAGCCAAGAGCGGCCCCGGACAGTTTATAACTATGGCTACACCTTC.

The chain has TRBV19 and TRBJ1-6, with unresolved D. The CDR3 runs to 12 residues. Germline V lookup: CDR1 LNHDA, CDR2 SQIVND (reference sequence). V was clipped by 3 bases and J by 9 bases, with 6 bases between them. The CDR3 DNA follows: TGTGCCAGTAGTATGAGTAGTTCACCCCTCCACTTT. It encodes CASSMSSSPLHF. The full variable domain, rest sourced from reference TRBV19 and TRBJ1-6, is DGGITQSPKYLFRKEGQNVTLSCEQNLNHDAMYWYRQDPGQGLRLIYYSQIVNDFQKGDIAEGYSVSREKKESFPLTVTSAQKNPTAFYLCASSMSSSPLHFGNGTRLTVT.

The V and J genes are TRBV25-1 and TRBJ2-1, with 9 bases identical to TRBD2. The CDR3 covers 15 residues. Germline values: CDR1 MGHDK, CDR2 SYGVNS. V dropped 1 base and J dropped 7; count of bases not matched to a gene: 5. CDR3 in DNA: TGTGCCAGCAGTGAATTTGCGGGAGGGAGGAATGAGCAGTTCTTC. Encoded protein: CASSEFAGGRNEQFF.

This chain uses TRBV3-1 (or the pseudogene TRBV3-2) with TRBJ1-2; 7 bases map to TRBD1. V lost 3 bases, J lost 4 bases, and 11 bases stayed unmatched. The CDR3 totals 16 residues. CDR1 and CDR2 (germline): LGHDT, YNNKEL (reference sequence). The DNA for the CDR3 is TGTGCCAGCAGCCACGAGGACAGGAGTGAAGTCTATGGCTACACCTTC. Its translation is CASSHEDRSEVYGYTF.

This clone was detected only once. The V call is TRBV5-5, the J call TRBJ2-1; a possible D gene is TRBD1 (5 bases). The V end was cut by 4 bases, the J end by 10 bases, with 12 bases between. This CDR3 comprises 12 residues. Germline CDR1 SGHKS, CDR2 YYEKEE (reference sequence). The CDR3 loop is CASSRQLGEQFF. Here the CDR3 DNA reads TGTGCCAGCAGCCGACAGCTGGGCGAGCAGTTCTTC.

V is TRBV7-2 and J is TRBJ1-1; D not certain. The V gene's germline CDR1 is SGHTA and CDR2 FQGNSA. The V end was cut by 0 bases, the J end by 2 bases, with 7 bases between. This CDR3 is 14 amino acids long. The CDR3 DNA sequence: TGTGCCAGCAGCTTAGCAGCGTACAACACTGAAGCTTTCTTT. It yields the protein CASSLAAYNTEAFF. Full variable domain (missing parts from reference TRBV7-2 and TRBJ1-1): GAGVSQSPSNKVTEKGKDVELRCDPISGHTALYWYRQSLGQGLEFLIYFQGNSAPDKSGLPSDRFSAERTGGSVSTLTIQRTQQEDSAVYLCASSLAAYNTEAFFGQGTRLTVV.

This clone was recorded only once. V usage is TRBV19 and J usage is TRBJ1-3; maybe TRBD1 (6 bases). Deletions cut 7 bases from V and 3 bases from J, with 13 bases between. In germline, CDR1 is LNHDA, CDR2 SQIVND (reference sequence). This CDR3 is 14 amino acids long. CDR3 nucleotides: TGTGCCAGTATGAGAGGGGGTGGTGGAAACACCATATATTTT. This translates into CASMRGGGGNTIYF.

The sample holds one count of this clone. The V gene is TRBV24-1, the J gene TRBJ2-3; no definite D call. Germline V gene sequence: CDR1 KGHDR, CDR2 SFDVKD. V dropped 4 bases and J dropped 2 bases, with 9 bases sitting between them. CDR3 length: 14 residues. The CDR3 DNA sequence: TGTGCCACCAGTGACCGTAAATACACAGATACGCAGTATTTT. Its protein is CATSDRKYTDTQYF.

The V call is TRBV4-1, the J call TRBJ2-1; D uncertain. CDR1 is MGHRA, CDR2 YSYEKL, per germline. The CDR3 has 17 residues. The V end was cut by 1 base, the J end by 0 bases, with 13 bases between. The CDR3 loop is CASSQVSVGSSYNEQFF. For the CDR3, the DNA is TGCGCCAGCAGCCAAGTCTCGGTCGGAAGCTCCTACAATGAGCAGTTCTTC.

This clone was seen only a few times. The CDR3 coding sequence is TGTGCCAGCTCACATCCAGGACAGGGGAGTAGGGATACGCAGTATTTT. This translates into CASSHPGQGSRDTQYF. V usage is TRBV18 and J usage is TRBJ2-3; 9 bases align to TRBD1. Germline assignment: CDR1 KGHSH and CDR2 LQKENI. With 4 bases clipped from V and 6 bases from J, the junction kept 11 bases outside the gene matches. This CDR3 has 16 residues.

This chain links TRBV5-6 with TRBJ2-2, with D uncertain. CDR1 is SGHDT, CDR2 YYEEEE, per germline. V was cut by 2 bases and J by 5 bases, with 7 bases left in between. The CDR3 runs 13 residues. Here the CDR3 DNA reads TGTGCCAGCAGCTTAGCGATTACCGGGGAGCTGTTTTTT. Protein product: CASSLAITGELFF. Using reference TRBV5-6 and TRBJ2-2 for the parts outside the CDR3, the full variable domain is DAGVTQSPTHLIKTRGQQVTLRCSPKSGHDTVSWYQQALGQGPQFIFQYYEEEERQRGNFPDRFSGHQFPNYSSELNVNALLLGDSALYLCASSLAITGELFFGEGSRLTVL.

This clone showed up just a few times. The chain carries TRBV2 and TRBJ1-2; tentatively, D is TRBD1 (6 bases). The V end lost 3 bases, the J end lost 4 bases, and 15 bases lay between the germline ends. The CDR3 loop spans 15 amino acids. Germline CDR1 and CDR2: SNHLY and FYNNEI. CDR3: CASSDPTGTPYGYTF. DNA for the CDR3: TGTGCCAGCAGTGACCCGACCGGGACACCCTATGGCTACACCTTC.

The rearrangement joins TRBV19 to TRBJ2-3; 9 nucleotides line up with TRBD1. The CDR3 extends over 17 amino acids. With V trimmed by 6 bases and J by 3 bases, 13 bases remained unmatched. Germline CDR1 LNHDA, CDR2 SQIVND (reference sequence). The CDR3 here is CASSVRTTGGKTDTQYF. The CDR3 DNA follows: TGTGCCAGTAGCGTTAGAACTACAGGGGGCAAGACAGATACGCAGTATTTT.

CDR3 in amino acids: CASSEFGRGDEQFF. The CDR3 coding sequence is TGTGCCAGCAGTGAGTTTGGGAGGGGTGATGAGCAGTTCTTC. V is TRBV6-1 and J is TRBJ2-1, with 7 bases fitting TRBD2. The CDR3 consists of 14 residues. V shed 3 bases, J shed 8 bases, and the junction held 7 bases outside the gene matches. CDR1 MNHNS and CDR2 SASEGT come from the germline V gene.

The chain joins TRBV3-1 (or the pseudogene TRBV3-2) to TRBJ1-4, with D perhaps TRBD1 (6 bases). The CDR3 sequence is 16 residues long. Germline V CDR1 and CDR2: LGHDT, YNNKEL (reference sequence). Trimming left V 6 bases short and J 7 bases short, with 21 bases between. Here the CDR3 DNA reads TGTGCCAGCAGTAAGCTACAGGGTGTTTTCGGTGAAAAACTGTTTTTT. It specifies CASSKLQGVFGEKLFF.

This rearrangement joins TRBV3-1 (or the pseudogene TRBV3-2) to TRBJ2-7; 8 nucleotides match TRBD2. Germline lookup yields CDR1 LGHDT and CDR2 YNNKEL (reference sequence). The CDR3 has 15 amino acids. V shed 4 bases, J shed 3 bases, and the junction held 8 bases outside the gene matches. The CDR3 loop is CASSRTSGGYYEQYF. CDR3 nucleotide sequence: TGTGCCAGCAGCCGAACTAGCGGAGGTTACTACGAGCAGTACTTC.

The chain is built from TRBV6-1 and TRBJ1-2; TRBD1 might be the D (6 bases). Trimming pared 2 bases from V and 8 bases from J, leaving 12 bases between. The germline V gene encodes CDR1 MNHNS and CDR2 SASEGT. The length of the CDR3 is 13 residues. The CDR3 sequence is CASSEYGGGGYTF. In nucleotides, the CDR3 is TGTGCCAGCAGTGAATACGGGGGCGGGGGCTACACCTTC.

CDR3 coding DNA: TGTGCCAGCAGCTTGATCGGGAGGGGGGATTCACCCCTCCACTTT. Its translation is CASSLIGRGDSPLHF. The V call is TRBV5-6, the J call TRBJ1-6, with D maybe TRBD1 (6 bases). CDR1 and CDR2 (germline): SGHDT, YYEEEE. Trimming took off 1 base at V and 8 bases at J, with 13 bases between the two ends. CDR3 length equals 15 residues.

The gene calls are TRBV2 and TRBJ1-1; D is uncertain. Between the trimmed V and J ends, which lost 3 bases and 8 bases, there was a span of 4 bases. The germline V gene has CDR1 SNHLY and CDR2 FYNNEI. The CDR3 length is 10 residues. The DNA of the CDR3 is TGTGCCAGCAGTGAGTGGGAAGCTTTCTTT. This codes for CASSEWEAFF.

This clone has just one count. CDR3 coding DNA: TGTGCCAGCAGCTCACCGGGACAGGGTATTGAAAAACTGTTTTTT. Translated, it gives CASSSPGQGIEKLFF. The chain joins TRBV13 to TRBJ1-4; 9 bases line up with TRBD1. The CDR3 consists of 15 residues. Germline CDR1 and CDR2: PRHDT and FYEKMQ (reference sequence). V trimming: 4 bases; J trimming: 7 bases; junction bases outside the gene matches: 7.